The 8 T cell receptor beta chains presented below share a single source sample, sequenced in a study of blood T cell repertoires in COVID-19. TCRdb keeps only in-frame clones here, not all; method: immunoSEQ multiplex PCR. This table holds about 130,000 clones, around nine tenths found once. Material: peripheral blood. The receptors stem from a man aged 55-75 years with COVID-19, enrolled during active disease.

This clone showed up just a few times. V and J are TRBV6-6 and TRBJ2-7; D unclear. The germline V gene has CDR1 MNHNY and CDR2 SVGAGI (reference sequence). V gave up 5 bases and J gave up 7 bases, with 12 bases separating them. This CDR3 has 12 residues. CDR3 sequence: CASSPIKTEQYF. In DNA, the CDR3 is TGTGCCAGCAGTCCTATTAAGACAGAGCAGTACTTC.

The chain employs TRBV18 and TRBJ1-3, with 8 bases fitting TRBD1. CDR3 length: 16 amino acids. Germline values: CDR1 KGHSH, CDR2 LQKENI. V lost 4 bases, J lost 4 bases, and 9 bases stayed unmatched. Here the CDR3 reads CASSRETRDRGNTIYF. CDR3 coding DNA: TGTGCCAGCTCACGGGAGACCCGGGACAGGGGAAACACCATATATTTT.

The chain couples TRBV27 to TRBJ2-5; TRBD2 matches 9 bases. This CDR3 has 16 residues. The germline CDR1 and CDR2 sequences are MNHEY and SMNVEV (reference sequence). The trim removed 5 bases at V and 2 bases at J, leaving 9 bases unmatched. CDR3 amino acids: CASSPGTSSRQETQYF. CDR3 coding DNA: TGTGCCAGCAGTCCCGGGACTAGCTCGCGTCAAGAGACCCAGTACTTC.

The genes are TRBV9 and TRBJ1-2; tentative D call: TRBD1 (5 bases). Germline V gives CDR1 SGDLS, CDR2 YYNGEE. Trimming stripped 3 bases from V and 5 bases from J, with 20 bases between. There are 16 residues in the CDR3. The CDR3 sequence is CASSAPHGGASYGYTF. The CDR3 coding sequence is TGTGCCAGCAGCGCTCCCCACGGGGGAGCCTCATATGGCTACACCTTC.

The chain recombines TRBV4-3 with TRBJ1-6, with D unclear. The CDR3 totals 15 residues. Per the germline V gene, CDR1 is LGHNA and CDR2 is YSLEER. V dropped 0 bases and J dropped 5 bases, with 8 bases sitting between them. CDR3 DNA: TGCGCCAGCAGCCAAGAGTTGGCCCATAATTCACCCCTCCACTTT. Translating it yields CASSQELAHNSPLHF.

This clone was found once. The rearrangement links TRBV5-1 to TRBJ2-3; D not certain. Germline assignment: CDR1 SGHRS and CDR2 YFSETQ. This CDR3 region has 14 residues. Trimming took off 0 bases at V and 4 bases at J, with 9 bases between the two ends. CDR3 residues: CASSLALSADTQYF. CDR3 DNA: TGCGCCAGCAGCTTGGCCCTCTCGGCAGATACGCAGTATTTT. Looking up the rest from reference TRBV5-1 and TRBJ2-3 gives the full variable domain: KAGVTQTPRYLIKTRGQQVTLSCSPISGHRSVSWYQQTPGQGLQFLFEYFSETQRNKGNFPGRFSGRQFSNSRSEMNVSTLELGDSALYLCASSLALSADTQYFGPGTRLTVL.

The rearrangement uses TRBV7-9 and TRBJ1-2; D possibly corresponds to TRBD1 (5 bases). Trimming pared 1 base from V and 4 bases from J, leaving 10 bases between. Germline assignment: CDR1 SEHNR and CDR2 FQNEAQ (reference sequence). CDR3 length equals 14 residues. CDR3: CASSLDTGGYGYTF. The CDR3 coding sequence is TGTGCCAGCAGCTTAGACACGGGGGGCTATGGCTACACCTTC.

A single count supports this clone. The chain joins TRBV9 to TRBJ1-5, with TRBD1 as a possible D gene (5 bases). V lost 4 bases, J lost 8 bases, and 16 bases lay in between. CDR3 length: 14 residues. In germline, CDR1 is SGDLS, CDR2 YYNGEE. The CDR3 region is CASSSGGSVKPQHF. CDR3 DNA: TGTGCCAGCAGCAGCGGGGGTAGCGTCAAGCCCCAGCATTTT.